This T cell receptor (beta chain) is drawn from a study of cytomegalovirus exposure and HLA in healthy donors. Study outcomes and limitations: Through in vitro validation, three CMV-associated chains were shown to be specific for CMV antigens. According to a later analysis, TCR clusters from the first cohort tended to co-occur in the roughly 110 validation repertoires. Altogether, some 170 TCR beta chains were recorded as cytomegalovirus-associated. High sensitivity and specificity were reportedly achieved when the classifier diagnosed cytomegalovirus status.

Sequencing was performed with immunoSEQ multiplex PCR; in TCRdb, only in-frame clones are kept and a portion is missing. The sample records about 88,000 clones, approximately 84% being singletons. Regarding this clone: Its antigen remains unknown.

The clonotype comes from a woman aged 18-29 years in good health and CMV-seropositive. Sequencing used PBMCs.

The DNA for the CDR3 is TGTGCCAGCAGCGCCTCAAGGAGGATGAACACTGAAGCTTTCTTT. This sequence encodes CASSASRRMNTEAFF. The chain is built from TRBV5-6 and TRBJ1-1; no reliable D call. Trimming removed 4 bases from V and 0 bases from J, with 13 bases in between. Germline V gene lookup returns CDR1 SGHDT and CDR2 YYEEEE. There are 15 residues in the CDR3.